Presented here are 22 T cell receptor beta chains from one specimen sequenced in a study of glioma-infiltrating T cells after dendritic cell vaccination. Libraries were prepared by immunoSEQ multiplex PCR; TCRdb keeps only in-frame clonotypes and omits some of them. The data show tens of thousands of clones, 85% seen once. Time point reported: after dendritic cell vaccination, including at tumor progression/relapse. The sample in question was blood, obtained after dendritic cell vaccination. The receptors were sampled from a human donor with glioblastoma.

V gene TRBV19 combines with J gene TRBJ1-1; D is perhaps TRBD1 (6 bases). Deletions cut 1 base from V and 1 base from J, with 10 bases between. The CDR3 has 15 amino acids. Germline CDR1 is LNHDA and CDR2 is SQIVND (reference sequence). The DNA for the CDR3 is TGTGCCAGTAGTATAGGGACAGATTGGAACACTGAAGCTTTCTTT. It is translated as CASSIGTDWNTEAFF.

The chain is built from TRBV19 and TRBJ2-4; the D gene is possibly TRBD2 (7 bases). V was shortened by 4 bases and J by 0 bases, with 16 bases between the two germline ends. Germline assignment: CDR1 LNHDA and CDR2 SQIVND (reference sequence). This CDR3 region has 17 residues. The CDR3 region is CASSRGGQNLAKNIQYF. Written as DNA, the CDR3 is TGTGCCAGTAGTAGGGGGGGGCAGAATTTAGCCAAAAACATTCAGTACTTC.

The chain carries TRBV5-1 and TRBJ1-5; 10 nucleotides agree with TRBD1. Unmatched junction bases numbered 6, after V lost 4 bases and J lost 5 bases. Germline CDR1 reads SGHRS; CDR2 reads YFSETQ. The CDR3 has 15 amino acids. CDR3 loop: CASSPAGQGHQPQHF. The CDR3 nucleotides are TGCGCCAGCAGCCCGGCGGGACAGGGGCATCAGCCCCAGCATTTT.

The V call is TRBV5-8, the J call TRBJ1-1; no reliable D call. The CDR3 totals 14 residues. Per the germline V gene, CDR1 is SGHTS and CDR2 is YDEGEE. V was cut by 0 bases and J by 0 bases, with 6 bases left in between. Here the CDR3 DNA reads TGTGCCAGCAGCTTGGCGCGTGTGAACACTGAAGCTTTCTTT. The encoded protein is CASSLARVNTEAFF. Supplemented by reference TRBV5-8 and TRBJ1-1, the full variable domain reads EAGVTQSPTHLIKTRGQQATLRCSPISGHTSVYWYQQALGLGLQFLLWYDEGEERNRGNFPPRFSGRQFPNYSSELNVNALELEDSALYLCASSLARVNTEAFFGQGTRLTVV.

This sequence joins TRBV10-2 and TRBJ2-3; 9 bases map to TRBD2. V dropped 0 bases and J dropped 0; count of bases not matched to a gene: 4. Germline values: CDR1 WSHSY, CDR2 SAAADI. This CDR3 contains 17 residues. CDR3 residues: CASSESRLAASTDTQYF. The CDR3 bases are TGCGCCAGCAGTGAGTCCAGACTAGCGGCTAGCACAGATACGCAGTATTTT.

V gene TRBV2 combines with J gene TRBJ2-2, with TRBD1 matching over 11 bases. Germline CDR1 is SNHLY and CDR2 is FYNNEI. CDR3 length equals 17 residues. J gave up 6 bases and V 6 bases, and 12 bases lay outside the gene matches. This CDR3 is CASRDQDRGRVAGELFF. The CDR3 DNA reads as TGTGCCAGCAGGGACCAGGACAGGGGGCGGGTAGCCGGGGAGCTGTTTTTT.

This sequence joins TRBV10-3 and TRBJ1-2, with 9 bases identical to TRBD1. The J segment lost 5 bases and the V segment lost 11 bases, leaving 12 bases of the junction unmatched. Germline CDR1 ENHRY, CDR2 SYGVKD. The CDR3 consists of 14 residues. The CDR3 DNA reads TGTGCCGCCGGGGGGGACAGGGACCTGTATGGCTACACCTTC. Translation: CAAGGDRDLYGYTF.

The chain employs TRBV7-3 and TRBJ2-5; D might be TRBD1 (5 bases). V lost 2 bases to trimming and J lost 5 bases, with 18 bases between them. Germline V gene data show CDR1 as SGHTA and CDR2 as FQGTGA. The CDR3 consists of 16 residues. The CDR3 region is CASSLVGLGAGETQYF. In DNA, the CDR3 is TGTGCCAGCAGCTTAGTTGGGCTAGGGGCAGGGGAGACCCAGTACTTC.

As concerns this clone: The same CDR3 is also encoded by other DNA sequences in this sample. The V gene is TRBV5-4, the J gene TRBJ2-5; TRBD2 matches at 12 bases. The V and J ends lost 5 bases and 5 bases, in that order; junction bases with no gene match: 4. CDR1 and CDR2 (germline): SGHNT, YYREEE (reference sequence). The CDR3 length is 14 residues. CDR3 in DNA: TGTGCCAGCAGTCTAGCGGGAGGGGGGGAGACCCAGTACTTC. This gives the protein CASSLAGGGETQYF.

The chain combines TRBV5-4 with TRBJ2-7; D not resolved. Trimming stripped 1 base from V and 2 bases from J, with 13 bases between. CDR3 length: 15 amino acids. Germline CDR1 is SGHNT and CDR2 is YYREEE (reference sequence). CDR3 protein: CASSLRGRSTYEQYF. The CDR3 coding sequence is TGTGCCAGCAGCTTGCGAGGTCGGAGTACCTACGAGCAGTACTTC.

The CDR3 region is CASSLTQGGSSGNTIYF. As DNA, the CDR3 is TGTGCCAGCTCCCTCACGCAAGGGGGAAGCTCTGGAAACACCATATATTTT. The rearrangement uses TRBV18 and TRBJ1-3; the D gene is possibly TRBD1 (6 bases). The CDR3 totals 17 residues. V was cut by 6 bases and J by 0 bases, with 18 bases left in between. Germline V gene lookup returns CDR1 KGHSH and CDR2 LQKENI.

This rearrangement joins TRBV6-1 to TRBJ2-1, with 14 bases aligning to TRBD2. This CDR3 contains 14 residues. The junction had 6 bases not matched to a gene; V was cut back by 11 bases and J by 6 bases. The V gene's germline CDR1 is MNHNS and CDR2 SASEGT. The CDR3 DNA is TGTGCCGGCAAGACTAGCGGGGGGGCCAATGAGCAGTTCTTC. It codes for CAGKTSGGANEQFF.

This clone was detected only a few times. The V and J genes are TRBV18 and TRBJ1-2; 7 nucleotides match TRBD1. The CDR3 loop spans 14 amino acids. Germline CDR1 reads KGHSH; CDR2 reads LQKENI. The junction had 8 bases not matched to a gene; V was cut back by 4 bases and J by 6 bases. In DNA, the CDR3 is TGTGCCAGCTCACTCGAGGGGGCGCCGGATGGCTACACCTTC. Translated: CASSLEGAPDGYTF.

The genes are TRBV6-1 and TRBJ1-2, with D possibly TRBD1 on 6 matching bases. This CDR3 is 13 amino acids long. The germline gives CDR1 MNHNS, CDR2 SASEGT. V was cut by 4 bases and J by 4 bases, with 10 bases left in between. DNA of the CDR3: TGTGCCAGCAGTGCCGACAGGCCCTATGGCTACACCTTC. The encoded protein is CASSADRPYGYTF.

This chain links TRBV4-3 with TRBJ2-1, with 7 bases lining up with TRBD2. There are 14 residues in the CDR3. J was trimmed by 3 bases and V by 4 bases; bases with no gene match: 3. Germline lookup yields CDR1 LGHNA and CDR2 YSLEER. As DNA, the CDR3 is TGCGCCAGCAGCCGGCGGGGGAGCTACAATGAGCAGTTCTTC. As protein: CASSRRGSYNEQFF.

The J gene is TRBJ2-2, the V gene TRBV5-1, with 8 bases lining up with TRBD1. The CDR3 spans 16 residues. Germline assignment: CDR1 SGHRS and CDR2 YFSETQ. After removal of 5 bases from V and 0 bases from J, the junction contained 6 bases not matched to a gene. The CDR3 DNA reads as TGCGCCAGCAGGCCCACGGGACAGGCGAACACCGGGGAGCTGTTTTTT. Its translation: CASRPTGQANTGELFF.

Here the CDR3 reads CASSIETGLDTEAFF. Written as DNA, the CDR3 is TGTGCCAGTAGTATCGAGACAGGGCTGGACACTGAAGCTTTCTTT. The gene calls are TRBV19 and TRBJ1-1; 7 positions agree with TRBD1. V lost 3 bases and J lost 3; bases outside the gene matches: 7. Germline lookup yields CDR1 LNHDA and CDR2 SQIVND (reference sequence). This CDR3 contains 15 residues.

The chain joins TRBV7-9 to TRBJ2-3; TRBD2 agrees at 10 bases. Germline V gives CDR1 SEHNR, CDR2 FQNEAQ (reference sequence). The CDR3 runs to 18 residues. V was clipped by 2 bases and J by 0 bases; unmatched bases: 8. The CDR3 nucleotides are TGTGCCAGCAGCTTATTGCTAGCGGGAGAGTTTAGCACAGATACGCAGTATTTT. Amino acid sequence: CASSLLLAGEFSTDTQYF. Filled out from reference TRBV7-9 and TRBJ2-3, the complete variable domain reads DTGVSQNPRHKITKRGQNVTFRCDPISEHNRLYWYRQTLGQGPEFLTYFQNEAQLEKSRLLSDRFSAERPKGSFSTLEIQRTEQGDSAMYLCASSLLLAGEFSTDTQYFGPGTRLTVL.

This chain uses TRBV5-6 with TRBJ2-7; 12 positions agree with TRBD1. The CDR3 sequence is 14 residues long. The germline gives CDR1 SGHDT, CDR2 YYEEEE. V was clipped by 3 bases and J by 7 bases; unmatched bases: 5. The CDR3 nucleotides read TGTGCCAGCAGCTCCGGGACAGGGGGCGCAGAGCAGTACTTC. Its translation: CASSSGTGGAEQYF.

DNA for the CDR3: TGTGCCAGCAGCATGGGGGCAGGTCAGGGGTACGAGCAGTACTTC. Translating it yields CASSMGAGQGYEQYF. V gene TRBV19 combines with J gene TRBJ2-7; possible D gene TRBD1, 6 bases. The V gene's germline CDR1 is LNHDA and CDR2 SQIVND (reference sequence). The CDR3 consists of 15 residues. Trimming left V 9 bases short and J 4 bases short, with 22 bases between.

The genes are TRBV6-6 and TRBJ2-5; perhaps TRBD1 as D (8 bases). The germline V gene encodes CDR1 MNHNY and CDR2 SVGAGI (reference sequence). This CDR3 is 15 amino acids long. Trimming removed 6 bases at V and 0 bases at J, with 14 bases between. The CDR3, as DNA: TGTGCCAGCAGGACAGGGGAGGGTTACCAAGAGACCCAGTACTTC. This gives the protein CASRTGEGYQETQYF.

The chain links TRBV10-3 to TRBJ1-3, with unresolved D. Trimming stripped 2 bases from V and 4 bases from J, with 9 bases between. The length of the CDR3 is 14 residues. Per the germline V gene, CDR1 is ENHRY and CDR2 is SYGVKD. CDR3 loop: CAISEAGSGNTIYF. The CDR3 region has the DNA TGTGCCATCAGTGAGGCAGGATCGGGAAACACCATATATTTT.